The next 18 T cell receptor beta chains were all read from a single sample in a study of blood T cells in healthy people across ages. It was with a sample-barcoded 5' primer and a J-beta primer mix that a second PCR of roughly 7 to 12 cycles was run. Via MiXCR, TCRdb re-called the 5' RACE reads, giving one row per CDR3 protein. The repertoire has about a million distinct CDR3 sequences, roughly half of them found once; the top ten carry about a fifth. The specimen was blood. These TCRs come from a woman aged 60-70 years in good health.

The J gene is TRBJ1-6, the V gene TRBV20-1, with D perhaps matching TRBD1 (6 bases). CDR1 DFQATT and CDR2 SNEGSKA come from the germline V gene (reference sequence). This CDR3 has 13 residues. The V end lost 1 base, the J end lost 10 bases, and 11 bases lay between the germline ends. The chain's CDR3 is CSARGGADSPLHF. In DNA, the CDR3 is TGCAGTGCTAGAGGGGGGGCCGACTCACCCCTCCACTTT.

The chain employs TRBV5-1 and TRBJ1-2; D not certain. The germline V gene has CDR1 SGHRS and CDR2 YFSETQ. The CDR3 length is 13 residues. Trimming left V 0 bases short and J 6 bases short, with 9 bases between. In DNA, the CDR3 is TGCGCCAGCAGCTTGGACGCAATCGATGGCTACACCTTC. This translates into CASSLDAIDGYTF.

This clonotype was counted many times. The chain is built from TRBV4-1 and TRBJ2-7, with 7 bases that match TRBD1. J gave up 4 bases and V 0 bases, and 9 bases lay outside the gene matches. The CDR3 loop spans 16 amino acids. Germline assignment: CDR1 MGHRA and CDR2 YSYEKL. CDR3 amino acids: CASSQDENRGRYEQYF. The CDR3 region has the DNA TGCGCCAGCAGCCAAGATGAGAACAGGGGAAGGTACGAGCAGTACTTC.

The J gene is TRBJ2-2, the V gene TRBV6-5; 9 bases match TRBD2. There are 16 residues in the CDR3. CDR1 MNHEY and CDR2 SVGAGI come from the germline V gene. The J segment lost 3 bases and the V segment lost 6 bases, leaving 8 bases of the junction unmatched. The CDR3 loop reads CASRPTGTSHTGELFF. CDR3 DNA: TGTGCCAGCAGACCGACCGGGACTAGCCACACCGGGGAGCTGTTTTTT.

This sequence joins TRBV7-8 and TRBJ2-2; D call uncertain. The CDR3 has 16 residues. The V end was cut by 5 bases, the J end by 4 bases, with 17 bases between. The germline gives CDR1 SGHVS, CDR2 FQNEAQ. CDR3 bases: TGTGCCAGCAGCCCTCAGGCAGGCGCGATCACCGGGGAGCTGTTTTTT. This gives the protein CASSPQAGAITGELFF.

This rearrangement joins TRBV4-1 to TRBJ1-2, with 12 bases matching TRBD1. The length of the CDR3 is 18 residues. After removal of 2 bases from V and 4 bases from J, the junction contained 11 bases not matched to a gene. Germline V lookup: CDR1 MGHRA, CDR2 YSYEKL. CDR3 bases: TGCGCCAGCAGCCAACGCCAGCACCCGGGACAGGGGGCCTATGGCTACACCTTC. It yields the protein CASSQRQHPGQGAYGYTF.

This clonotype has a handful of counts. The chain couples TRBV4-3 to TRBJ1-4; a possible D gene is TRBD1 (5 bases). Germline values: CDR1 LGHNA, CDR2 YSLEER. This CDR3 is built from 17 residues. V lost 0 bases and J 8 bases, leaving 19 bases between the germline ends. This CDR3 is CASSQDLQADAWEKLFF. The CDR3, as DNA: TGCGCCAGCAGCCAAGACCTACAGGCTGACGCATGGGAAAAACTGTTTTTT.

The V and J genes are TRBV29-1 and TRBJ2-5; tentatively, D is TRBD1 or TRBD2 (6 bases each). Trimming removed 0 bases at V and 5 bases at J, with 19 bases between. Per the germline V gene, CDR1 is SQVTM and CDR2 is ANQGSEA. The CDR3 loop spans 16 amino acids. The CDR3 DNA follows: TGCAGCGTTGAAGATCAGAGGGGGGTCATTGAGGAGACCCAGTACTTC. Translating it yields CSVEDQRGVIEETQYF.

CDR3 bases: TGCGCCAGCAGCCCGGACTATTTTAGCTCCTACGAGCAGTACTTC. Translated: CASSPDYFSSYEQYF. The chain links TRBV5-1 to TRBJ2-7; D is possibly TRBD2 (6 bases). CDR1 is SGHRS, CDR2 YFSETQ, per germline. Trimming shortened V by 4 bases and J by 0 bases, and 14 bases separated the two germline ends. The CDR3 consists of 15 residues. Using reference TRBV5-1 and TRBJ2-7 for the parts outside the CDR3, the full variable domain is KAGVTQTPRYLIKTRGQQVTLSCSPISGHRSVSWYQQTPGQGLQFLFEYFSETQRNKGNFPGRFSGRQFSNSRSEMNVSTLELGDSALYLCASSPDYFSSYEQYFGPGTRLTVT.

The chain joins TRBV28 to TRBJ2-7; D perhaps matches TRBD1 (6 bases). CDR1 and CDR2 (germline): MDHEN, SYDVKM. The ends were cut back, 8 bases at V and 6 bases at J, with 17 bases in the middle. The CDR3 contains 13 residues. As DNA, the CDR3 is TGTGCCAGCTGGGGACAAATAGGGGCCGAGCAGTACTTC. Translating gives CASWGQIGAEQYF.

The chain joins TRBV7-2 to TRBJ2-2; no definite D call. Trimming removed 3 bases from V and 3 bases from J, with 5 bases in between. The germline gives CDR1 SGHTA, CDR2 FQGNSA. The CDR3 runs to 13 residues. The CDR3 DNA sequence: TGTGCCAGCAGCTTCCGATACACCGGGGAGCTGTTTTTT. This codes for CASSFRYTGELFF.

This clonotype was detected ten times or more. The chain uses TRBV7-2 and TRBJ2-3; the D is unclear. This CDR3 is built from 14 residues. Germline CDR1 reads SGHTA; CDR2 reads FQGNSA. V was shortened by 4 bases and J by 6 bases, with 14 bases between the two germline ends. The CDR3 reads CASSSAWSWDTQYF. The DNA of the CDR3 is TGTGCCAGCAGCTCAGCATGGAGTTGGGATACGCAGTATTTT.

The rearrangement links TRBV7-2 to TRBJ2-4; 12 bases line up with TRBD2. The J call may be wrong; the DNA end is better matched by TRBJ2-7. CDR1 and CDR2 from the germline V gene are SGHTA and FQGNSA. The CDR3 is made up of 15 amino acids. The CDR3 DNA reads as TGTGCCAGCAGCGTTGGCCCGGGACTAGCGGGCGAGCAGTACTTC. Its protein product is CASSVGPGLAGEQYF.

The chain joins TRBV7-9 to TRBJ1-2, with no clear D. CDR3 length: 14 residues. V lost 8 bases and J lost 3, with 16 bases in between. Germline V CDR1 and CDR2: SEHNR, FQNEAQ (reference sequence). The CDR3 region has the DNA TGTGCCAGCGAGCAAGCGACGGCTGACTATGGCTACACCTTC. Translation gives CASEQATADYGYTF.

This clonotype showed up just a few times. The chain employs TRBV24-1 and TRBJ2-3, with D possibly being TRBD1 or TRBD2 (5 bases each). The CDR3 is 14 residues long. Germline CDR1 reads KGHDR; CDR2 reads SFDVKD. V was shortened by 5 bases and J by 3 bases, with 11 bases between the two germline ends. The CDR3 region has the DNA TGTGCCACCAGTGGATGGGGGATTACAGATACGCAGTATTTT. This gives the protein CATSGWGITDTQYF.

V gene TRBV27 combines with J gene TRBJ2-7, with TRBD2 identical over 9 bases. The CDR3 covers 15 residues. Per germline, CDR1 MNHEY and CDR2 SMNVEV (reference sequence). The V gene end was trimmed by 3 bases and the J gene end by 3 bases; junction bases not matched to a gene: 6. The CDR3 reads CASSFLAGVLYEQYF. CDR3 in DNA: TGTGCCAGCAGTTTCTTAGCGGGAGTTCTCTACGAGCAGTACTTC.

This chain joins TRBV20-1 and TRBJ1-5, with 9 bases matching TRBD1. After removal of 6 bases from V and 2 bases from J, the junction contained 5 bases not matched to a gene. CDR1 DFQATT and CDR2 SNEGSKA come from the germline V gene (reference sequence). The CDR3 loop spans 14 amino acids. CDR3: CSARTGDRNQPQHF. CDR3 DNA sequence: TGCAGTGCACGGACAGGGGACCGCAATCAGCCCCAGCATTTT.

The chain uses TRBV28 and TRBJ1-5; no clear D. This CDR3 spans 11 amino acids. V lost 7 bases to trimming and J lost 6 bases, with 7 bases between them. Germline assignment: CDR1 MDHEN and CDR2 SYDVKM. CDR3 protein: CASTTSQPQHF. CDR3 DNA sequence: TGTGCCAGCACCACCAGTCAGCCCCAGCATTTT.